This T cell receptor (beta chain) was retrieved from a study of blood T cell repertoires in COVID-19. Study context: T cells, B-cell-depleted T cells, or PBMCs provided the cDNA or gDNA that served as material.

In the original analysis: Amplifying reference gene primers gave estimates of nucleated cell counts. Generated by immunoSEQ multiplex PCR, the TCRdb table keeps only in-frame clones and is missing some. The DNA gave D and trimming, while V, J and clone size come from that table. The top ten hold about 3.9% of the sample, which has about 98,000 clones, 75% to 95% seen once. This CDR3 is built from 17 residues. J was trimmed by 4 bases and V by 2 bases; bases with no gene match: 11. Germline CDR1 and CDR2: SEHNR and FQNEAQ (reference sequence). This clone was seen once. The sequence derives from a man between 18 and 29 years old with acute or convalescent COVID-19. The chain combines TRBV7-9 with TRBJ2-5; 9 nucleotides line up with TRBD1. Input material: peripheral blood. In DNA, the CDR3 is TGTGCCAGCAGCTTATTGCCCGGGGACAGGGACCTAGAGACCCAGTACTTC. Amino acid sequence: CASSLLPGDRDLETQYF.